The following is a T cell receptor beta chain sequence with its context. Germline values: CDR1 MNHEY, CDR2 SMNVEV (reference sequence). J lost 0 bases, V lost 11 bases, and 10 bases had no gene match. This CDR3 is 15 amino acids long. This sample is drawn from a study of cytomegalovirus exposure and HLA in healthy donors. Produced via immunoSEQ multiplex PCR; TCRdb's table is partial and in-frame only. The table includes 65,000 to 90,000 clones, 90% to 95% detected once. Sequenced: PBMCs. The V gene is TRBV27, the J gene TRBJ1-5; 7 bases agree with TRBD1. The TCR comes from a young man in good health and CMV-seronegative. CDR3 sequence (DNA): TGTGCCTCCCAGACAGGGACAAATAGCAATCAGCCCCAGCATTTT. Translation gives CASQTGTNSNQPQHF.